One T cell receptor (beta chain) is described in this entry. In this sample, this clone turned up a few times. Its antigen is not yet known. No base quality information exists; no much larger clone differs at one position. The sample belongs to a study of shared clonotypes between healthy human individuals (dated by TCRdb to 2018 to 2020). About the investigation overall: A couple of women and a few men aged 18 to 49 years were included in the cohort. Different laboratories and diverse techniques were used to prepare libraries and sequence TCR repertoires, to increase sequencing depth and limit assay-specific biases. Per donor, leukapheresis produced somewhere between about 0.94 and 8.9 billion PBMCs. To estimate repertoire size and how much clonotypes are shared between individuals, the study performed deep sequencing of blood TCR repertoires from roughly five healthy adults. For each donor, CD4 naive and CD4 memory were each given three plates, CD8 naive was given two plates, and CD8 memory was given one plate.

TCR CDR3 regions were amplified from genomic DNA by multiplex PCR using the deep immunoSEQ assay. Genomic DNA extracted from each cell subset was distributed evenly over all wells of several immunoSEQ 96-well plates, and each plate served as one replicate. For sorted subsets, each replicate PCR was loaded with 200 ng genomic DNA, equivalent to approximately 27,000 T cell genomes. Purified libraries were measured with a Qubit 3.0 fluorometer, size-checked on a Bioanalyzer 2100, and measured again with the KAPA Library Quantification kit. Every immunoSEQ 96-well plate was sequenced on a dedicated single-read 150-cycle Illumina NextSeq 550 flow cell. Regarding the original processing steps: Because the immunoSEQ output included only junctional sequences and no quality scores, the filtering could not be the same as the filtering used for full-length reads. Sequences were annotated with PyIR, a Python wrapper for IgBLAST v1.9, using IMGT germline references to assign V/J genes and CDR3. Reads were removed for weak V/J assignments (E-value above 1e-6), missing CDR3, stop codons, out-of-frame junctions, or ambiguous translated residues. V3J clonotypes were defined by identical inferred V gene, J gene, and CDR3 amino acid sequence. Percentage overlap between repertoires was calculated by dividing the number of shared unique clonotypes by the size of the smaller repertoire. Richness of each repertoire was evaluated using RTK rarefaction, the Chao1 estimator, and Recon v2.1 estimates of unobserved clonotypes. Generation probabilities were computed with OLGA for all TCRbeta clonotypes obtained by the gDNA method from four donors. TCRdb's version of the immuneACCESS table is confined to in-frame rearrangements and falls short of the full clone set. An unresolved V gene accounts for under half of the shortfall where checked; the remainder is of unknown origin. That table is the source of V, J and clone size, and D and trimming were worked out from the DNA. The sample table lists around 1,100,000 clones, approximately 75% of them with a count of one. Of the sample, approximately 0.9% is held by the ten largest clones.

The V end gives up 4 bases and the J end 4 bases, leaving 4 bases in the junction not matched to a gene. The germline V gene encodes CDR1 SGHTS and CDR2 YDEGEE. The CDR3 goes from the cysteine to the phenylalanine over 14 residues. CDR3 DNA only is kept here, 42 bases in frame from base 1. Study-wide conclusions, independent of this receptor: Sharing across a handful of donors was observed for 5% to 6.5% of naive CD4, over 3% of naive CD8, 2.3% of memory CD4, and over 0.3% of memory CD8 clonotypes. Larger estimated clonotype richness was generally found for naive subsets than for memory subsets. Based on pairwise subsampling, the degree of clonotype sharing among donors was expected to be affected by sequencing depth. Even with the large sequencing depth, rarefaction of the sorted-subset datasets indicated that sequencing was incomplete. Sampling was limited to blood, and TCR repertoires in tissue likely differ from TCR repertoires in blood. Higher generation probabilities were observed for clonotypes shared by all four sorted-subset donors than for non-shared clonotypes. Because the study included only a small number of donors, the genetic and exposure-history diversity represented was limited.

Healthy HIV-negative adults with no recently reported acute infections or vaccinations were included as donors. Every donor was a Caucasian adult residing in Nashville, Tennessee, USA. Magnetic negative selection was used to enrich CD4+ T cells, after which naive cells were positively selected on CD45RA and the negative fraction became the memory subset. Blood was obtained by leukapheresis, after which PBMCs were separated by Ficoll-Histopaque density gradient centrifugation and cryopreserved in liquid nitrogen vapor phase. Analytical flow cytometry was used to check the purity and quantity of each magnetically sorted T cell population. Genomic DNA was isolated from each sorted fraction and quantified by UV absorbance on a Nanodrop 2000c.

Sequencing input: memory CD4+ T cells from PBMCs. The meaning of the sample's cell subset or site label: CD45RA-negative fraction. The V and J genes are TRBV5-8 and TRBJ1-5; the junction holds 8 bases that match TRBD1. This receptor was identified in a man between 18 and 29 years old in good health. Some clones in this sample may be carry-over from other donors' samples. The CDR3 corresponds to CASSRRQGNQPQHF. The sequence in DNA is TGTGCCAGCAGCCGGCGACAGGGGAATCAGCCCCAGCATTTT. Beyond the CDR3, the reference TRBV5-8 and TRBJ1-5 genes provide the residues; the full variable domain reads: EAGVTQSPTHLIKTRGQQATLRCSPISGHTSVYWYQQALGLGLQFLLWYDEGEERNRGNFPPRFSGRQFPNYSSELNVNALELEDSALYLCASSRRQGNQPQHFGDGTRLSIL.